The clone carrying this T cell receptor beta chain was seen at least ten times. Unmatched junction bases numbered 0, after V lost 6 bases and J lost 1 base. The CDR3 contains 12 residues. Germline V gene lookup returns CDR1 MNHNS and CDR2 SASEGT. A sample-barcoded 5' primer and a J-beta primer mix were used in a second PCR of roughly 6 to 11 cycles. TCRdb redid the calling of the 5' RACE reads with MiXCR, one entry per CDR3 protein. Of roughly 2 million distinct CDR3 sequences in the sample, 49% were seen once. This entry is derived from a study of blood T cells in healthy people across ages. Isolating PBMCs gave at least 7 million of these cells per sample.

The rearrangement uses TRBV6-1 and TRBJ2-7; 7 positions match TRBD1. The sample comprised blood. This receptor was obtained from a middle-aged woman in good health. CDR3 sequence reads: CASRGQSYEQYF. The CDR3 DNA sequence: TGTGCCAGCAGGGGACAGTCCTACGAGCAGTACTTC.